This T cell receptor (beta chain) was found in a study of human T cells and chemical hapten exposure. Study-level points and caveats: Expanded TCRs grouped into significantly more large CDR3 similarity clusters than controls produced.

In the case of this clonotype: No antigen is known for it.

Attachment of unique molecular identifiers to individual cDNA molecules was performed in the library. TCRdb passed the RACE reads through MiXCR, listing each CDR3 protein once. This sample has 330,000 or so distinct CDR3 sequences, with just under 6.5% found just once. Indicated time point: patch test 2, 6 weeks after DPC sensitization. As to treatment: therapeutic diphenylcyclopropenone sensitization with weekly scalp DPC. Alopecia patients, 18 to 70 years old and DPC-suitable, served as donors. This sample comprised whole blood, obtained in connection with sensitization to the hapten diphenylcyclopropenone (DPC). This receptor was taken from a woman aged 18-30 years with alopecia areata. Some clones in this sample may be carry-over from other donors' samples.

The CDR3 sequence is CASSFLQASEQYF. CDR3 DNA: TGTGCCAGCAGTTTCTTACAGGCTTCGGAGCAGTACTTC. This sequence joins TRBV5-5 and TRBJ2-7, with D perhaps TRBD1 (5 bases). The CDR3 loop spans 13 amino acids. Germline V gene lookup returns CDR1 SGHKS and CDR2 YYEKEE (reference sequence). V lost 5 bases and J lost 7, with 16 bases in between.